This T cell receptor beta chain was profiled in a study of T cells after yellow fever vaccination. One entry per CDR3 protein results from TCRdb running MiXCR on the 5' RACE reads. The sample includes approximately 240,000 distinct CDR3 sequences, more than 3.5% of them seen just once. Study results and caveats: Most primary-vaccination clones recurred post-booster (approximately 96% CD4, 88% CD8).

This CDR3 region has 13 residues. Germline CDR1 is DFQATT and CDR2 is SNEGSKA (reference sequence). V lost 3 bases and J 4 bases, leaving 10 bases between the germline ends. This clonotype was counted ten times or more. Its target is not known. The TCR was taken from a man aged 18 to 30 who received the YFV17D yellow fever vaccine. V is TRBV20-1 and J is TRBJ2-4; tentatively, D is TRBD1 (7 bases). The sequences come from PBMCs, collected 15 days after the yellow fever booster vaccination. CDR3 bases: TGCAGTGCTAGGCGGGACAGTAAAAACATTCAGTACTTC. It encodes CSARRDSKNIQYF.